The sequence of this T cell receptor beta chain was determined in a study of blood T cells in healthy people across ages. Germline CDR1 is SGHDN and CDR2 is FVKESK. The CDR3 consists of 17 residues. The ends lost 4 bases at V and 7 bases at J; junction bases unmatched: 10. In this sample, this clonotype turned up once. Using a J-beta primer mix together with a sample-barcoded 5' primer, a second PCR was run for about 6 to 12 cycles. TCRdb called the 5' RACE reads again in MiXCR, with one record for every CDR3 protein. The sample comprises 1.2 million to 1.5 million distinct CDR3 sequences, almost 60% of which are singletons, and 5.5% to 8% rests with the top ten.

The chain recombines TRBV14 with TRBJ2-7, with 16 bases fitting TRBD2. The TCR was taken from a man aged 18 to 35 in good health. The sequencing input was blood. The CDR3 protein is CASSPGLAGGNYNEQYF. CDR3 nucleotide sequence: TGTGCCAGCAGCCCGGGACTAGCGGGGGGGAATTACAATGAGCAGTACTTC.